This record concerns one T cell receptor (beta chain) sequence. In the original workflow: From reference gene primer amplification, estimates of nucleated cell counts were derived. Data came from immunoSEQ multiplex PCR; TCRdb stores just in-frame clones and leaves some out. The V and J calls and clone size come from that table; D and trimming were worked out from the DNA. The data show around 91,000 clones, with 70% to 80% seen just once and over 15% held by the top ten. The sample originates from a study of blood T cell repertoires in COVID-19. Study details: Samples came from the United States, Italy and Spain, spanning acute and convalescent COVID-19. Nucleic acid was either cDNA or gDNA, and it came from T cells, B-cell-depleted T cells, or PBMCs.

This CDR3 spans 13 amino acids. Germline assignment: CDR1 SNHLY and CDR2 FYNNEI. The ends were cut back, 0 bases at V and 4 bases at J, with 4 bases in the middle. V and J are TRBV2 and TRBJ1-3; the D is unclear. The specimen sequenced was peripheral blood. This sequence originates from a woman aged 80 or older with active or convalescent COVID-19. The CDR3 DNA reads as TGTGCCAGCAGTGAAGCCAGGGGAAACACCATATATTTT. It translates to CASSEARGNTIYF.